This T cell receptor (beta chain) was profiled in a study of shared T cell receptors in the human thymus. The germline V gene encodes CDR1 SNHLY and CDR2 FYNNEI. The length of the CDR3 is 14 residues. After removal of 7 bases from V and 4 bases from J, the junction contained 4 bases not matched to a gene. Repertoires were generated with immunoSEQ multiplex PCR, while TCRdb's copy carries only in-frame clones and drops some. The sample gives hundreds of thousands of clones, 75% to 85% of which show up once; around 0.013% is in the top ten. This sample was also put to use in a study of human thymus T cells. That publication notes: It looked as if thymic and blood repertoires used V and J genes in a biased way.

Specimen: thymocytes. This receptor was taken from a boy younger than two with a congenital heart defect. The V gene is TRBV2, the J gene TRBJ2-3, with 11 bases identical to TRBD2. CDR3 nucleotides: TGTGCCAGCACACTAGCGGGAGTATCAGATACGCAGTATTTT. It yields the protein CASTLAGVSDTQYF.